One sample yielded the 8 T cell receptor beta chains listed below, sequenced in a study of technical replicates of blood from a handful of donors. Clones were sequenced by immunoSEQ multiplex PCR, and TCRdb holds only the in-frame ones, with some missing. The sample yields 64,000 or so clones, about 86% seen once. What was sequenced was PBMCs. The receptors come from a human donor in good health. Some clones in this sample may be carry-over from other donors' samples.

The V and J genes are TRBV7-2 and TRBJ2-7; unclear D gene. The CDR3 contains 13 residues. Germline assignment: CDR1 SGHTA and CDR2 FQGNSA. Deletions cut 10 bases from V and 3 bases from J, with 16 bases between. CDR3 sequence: CATGWQANYEQYF. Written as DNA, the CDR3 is TGTGCCACCGGATGGCAGGCCAACTACGAGCAGTACTTC. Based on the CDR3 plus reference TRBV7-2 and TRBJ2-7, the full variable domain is GAGVSQSPSNKVTEKGKDVELRCDPISGHTALYWYRQSLGQGLEFLIYFQGNSAPDKSGLPSDRFSAERTGGSVSTLTIQRTQQEDSAVYLCATGWQANYEQYFGPGTRLTVT.

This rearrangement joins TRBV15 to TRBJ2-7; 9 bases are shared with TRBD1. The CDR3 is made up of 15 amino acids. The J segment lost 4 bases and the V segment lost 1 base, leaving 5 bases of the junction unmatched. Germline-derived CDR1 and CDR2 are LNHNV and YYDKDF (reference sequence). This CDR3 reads CATSRGGTGQYEQYF. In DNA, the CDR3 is TGTGCCACCAGCAGAGGGGGGACAGGGCAATACGAGCAGTACTTC.

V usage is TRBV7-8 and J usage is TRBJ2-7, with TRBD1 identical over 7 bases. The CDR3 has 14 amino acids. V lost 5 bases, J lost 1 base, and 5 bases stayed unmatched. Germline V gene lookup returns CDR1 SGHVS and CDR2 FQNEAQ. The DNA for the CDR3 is TGTGCCAGCAGCCTACTGACAGGGTCCTACGAGCAGTACTTC. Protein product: CASSLLTGSYEQYF.

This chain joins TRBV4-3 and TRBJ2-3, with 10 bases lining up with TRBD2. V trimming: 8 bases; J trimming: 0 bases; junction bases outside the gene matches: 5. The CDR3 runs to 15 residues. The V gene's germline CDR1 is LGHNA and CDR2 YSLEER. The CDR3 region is CASAAGLASTDTQYF. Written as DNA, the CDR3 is TGCGCCAGCGCCGCGGGACTAGCGAGCACAGATACGCAGTATTTT.

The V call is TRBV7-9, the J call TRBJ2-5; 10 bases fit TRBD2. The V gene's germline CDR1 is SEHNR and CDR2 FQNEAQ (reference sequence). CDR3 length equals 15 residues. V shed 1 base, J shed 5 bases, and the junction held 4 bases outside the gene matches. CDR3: CASSLVTSGKETQYF. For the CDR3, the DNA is TGTGCCAGCAGCTTAGTAACTAGCGGGAAGGAGACCCAGTACTTC.

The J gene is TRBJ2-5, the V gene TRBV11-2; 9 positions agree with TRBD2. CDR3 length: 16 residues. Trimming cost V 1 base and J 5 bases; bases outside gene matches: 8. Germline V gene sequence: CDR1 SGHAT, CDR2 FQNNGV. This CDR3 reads CASSLAGGGASETQYF. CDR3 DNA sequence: TGTGCCAGCAGCTTAGCGGGCGGGGGGGCCTCGGAGACCCAGTACTTC.

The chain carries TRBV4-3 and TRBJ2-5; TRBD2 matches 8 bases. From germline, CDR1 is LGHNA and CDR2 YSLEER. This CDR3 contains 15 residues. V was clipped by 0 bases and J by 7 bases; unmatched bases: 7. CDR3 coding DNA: TGCGCCAGCAGCCAAGATTGGTACGGGAGGGGGACCCAGTACTTC. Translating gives CASSQDWYGRGTQYF.

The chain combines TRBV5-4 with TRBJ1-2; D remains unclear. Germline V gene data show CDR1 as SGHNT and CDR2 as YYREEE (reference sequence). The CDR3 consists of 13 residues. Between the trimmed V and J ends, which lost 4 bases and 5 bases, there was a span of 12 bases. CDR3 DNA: TGTGCCAGCAGCATTTCTATAGAGTATGGCTACACCTTC. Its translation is CASSISIEYGYTF. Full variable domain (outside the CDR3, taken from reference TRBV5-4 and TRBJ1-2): ETGVTQSPTHLIKTRGQQVTLRCSSQSGHNTVSWYQQALGQGPQFIFQYYREEENGRGNFPPRFSGLQFPNYSSELNVNALELDDSALYLCASSISIEYGYTFGSGTRLTVV.